The next 22 T cell receptor beta chains were all read from a single sample in a study of identical twins. Each CDR3 protein gets one entry after TCRdb re-called the 5' RACE reads with MiXCR. This table holds about 660,000 distinct CDR3 sequences, 8.5% to 9.5% found once. The same data also went into a second study, on yellow fever vaccine responses in identical twins.

The sample consisted of PBMCs. These receptors all stem from a woman aged 18 to 35 in good health.

CDR3 loop: CATSRDPTGKGEKLFF. The CDR3, as DNA: TGTGCCACCAGCAGAGACCCGACAGGGAAGGGTGAAAAACTGTTTTTT. V gene TRBV15 combines with J gene TRBJ1-4; 7 nucleotides line up with TRBD1. Germline CDR1 reads LNHNV; CDR2 reads YYDKDF (reference sequence). The CDR3 consists of 16 residues. J gave up 7 bases and V 0 bases, and 8 bases lay outside the gene matches.

In this sample, this clonotype turned up a few times. The chain uses TRBV20-1 and TRBJ2-7; tentatively, D is TRBD1 (5 bases). There are 15 residues in the CDR3. V was clipped by 0 bases and J by 0 bases, with 12 bases between them. Germline CDR1 is DFQATT and CDR2 is SNEGSKA (reference sequence). In nucleotides, the CDR3 is TGCAGTGCTAGAGATCACAGGCGAAGCTCCTACGAGCAGTACTTC. Translated, it gives CSARDHRRSSYEQYF.

This chain connects TRBV7-2 to TRBJ1-3; 7 bases agree with TRBD1. This CDR3 comprises 17 residues. Germline-derived CDR1 and CDR2 are SGHTA and FQGNSA. The trim removed 1 base at V and 2 bases at J, leaving 8 bases unmatched. The CDR3 sequence: CASSLGPPTGAGNTIYF. In DNA form, the CDR3 reads TGTGCCAGCAGCTTAGGGCCCCCTACAGGGGCTGGAAACACCATATATTTT.

This clonotype has only a few counts. V is TRBV10-1 and J is TRBJ1-5; TRBD1 matches at 9 bases. CDR3 length equals 16 residues. Germline loops: CDR1 WNHNN, CDR2 SYGVQD (reference sequence). Trimming took 2 bases from V and 6 from J; bases not matched to a gene: 8. DNA for the CDR3: TGCGCCAGCAGTGAGGGAGATACAGGGGGCAGTCAGCCCCAGCATTTT. The encoded protein is CASSEGDTGGSQPQHF.

This clonotype was picked up a small number of times. This sequence joins TRBV5-1 and TRBJ1-1; 9 bases are a match to TRBD1. V shed 0 bases, J shed 5 bases, and the junction held 5 bases outside the gene matches. Per the germline V gene, CDR1 is SGHRS and CDR2 is YFSETQ. The CDR3 is 15 amino acids. CDR3 amino acids: CASSLDGTGQTEAFF. The CDR3 nucleotides read TGCGCCAGCAGCTTGGACGGGACAGGGCAAACTGAAGCTTTCTTT. Full variable domain (outside the CDR3, taken from reference TRBV5-1 and TRBJ1-1): KAGVTQTPRYLIKTRGQQVTLSCSPISGHRSVSWYQQTPGQGLQFLFEYFSETQRNKGNFPGRFSGRQFSNSRSEMNVSTLELGDSALYLCASSLDGTGQTEAFFGQGTRLTVV.

This clonotype was seen ten or more times. The gene calls are TRBV12-3 or TRBV12-4 and TRBJ2-1; 8 nucleotides align to TRBD2. There are 14 residues in the CDR3. V dropped 8 bases and J dropped 5; count of bases not matched to a gene: 8. CDR3 sequence (DNA): TGTGCCAGCGGCCAACGACTAGCGCACAATGAGCAGTTCTTC. Protein product: CASGQRLAHNEQFF.

Details on this clonotype: One base away lies a much larger clone, so this may be a sequencing read error. The CDR3 does not end in the conserved phenylalanine or tryptophan, so this is likely a read error. This rearrangement joins TRBV27 to TRBJ2-3; no clear D gene. The CDR3 consists of 10 residues. The germline V gene encodes CDR1 MNHEY and CDR2 SMNVEV (reference sequence). V lost 8 bases to trimming and J lost 4 bases, with 4 bases between them. The CDR3 sequence is CASGPDTQYY. The CDR3 DNA is TGTGCCAGCGGTCCAGATACGCAGTATTAT.

The rearrangement uses TRBV6-1 and TRBJ2-3, with 7 bases identical to TRBD1. CDR3 length: 14 residues. The J segment lost 0 bases and the V segment lost 6 bases, leaving 3 bases of the junction unmatched. Looked up from germline, CDR1 is MNHNS and CDR2 is SASEGT. CDR3 sequence reads: CASRRQGSTDTQYF. CDR3 bases: TGTGCCAGCAGACGACAGGGAAGCACAGATACGCAGTATTTT.

The CDR3: CASSLSSAGSGDEQYF. CDR3 nucleotides: TGTGCCAGCAGTTTAAGTTCAGCGGGATCGGGCGACGAGCAGTACTTC. The chain uses TRBV28 and TRBJ2-7; 7 positions agree with TRBD2. The germline V gene has CDR1 MDHEN and CDR2 SYDVKM. Trimming removed 2 bases from V and 5 bases from J; junction bases left unmatched: 12. This CDR3 region has 16 residues.

The J gene is TRBJ1-5, the V gene TRBV19; D gene ambiguous. In germline, CDR1 is LNHDA, CDR2 SQIVND (reference sequence). The CDR3 length is 13 residues. With 4 bases removed from V and 4 bases from J, the gap between germline ends came to 8 bases. CDR3 sequence reads: CASSKNQNQPQHF. Written as DNA, the CDR3 is TGTGCCAGTAGTAAGAACCAAAATCAGCCCCAGCATTTT.

In this sample, this clonotype turned up a few times. This chain joins TRBV4-3 and TRBJ2-7; D might be TRBD2 (5 bases). CDR3 size: 15 residues. Germline CDR1 reads LGHNA; CDR2 reads YSLEER. Trimming removed 0 bases from V and 0 bases from J, with 9 bases in between. CDR3 in amino acids: CASSQEWTASYEQYF. As DNA, the CDR3 is TGCGCCAGCAGCCAAGAATGGACTGCCTCCTACGAGCAGTACTTC.

Many counts were recorded for this clonotype. The chain has TRBV7-2 and TRBJ2-7; 8 nucleotides agree with TRBD2. With 1 base clipped from V and 0 bases from J, the junction kept 8 bases outside the gene matches. There are 17 residues in the CDR3. CDR1 and CDR2 from the germline V gene are SGHTA and FQGNSA. The CDR3 reads CASSLGRVAGISYEQYF. The CDR3, as DNA: TGTGCCAGCAGCTTAGGAAGAGTAGCGGGAATCTCCTACGAGCAGTACTTC.

There are many counts of this clonotype. The rearrangement links TRBV7-2 to TRBJ2-4; a possible D gene is TRBD2 (5 bases). The germline CDR1 and CDR2 sequences are SGHTA and FQGNSA. Trimming left V 1 base short and J 6 bases short, with 7 bases between. The CDR3 covers 13 residues. In nucleotides, the CDR3 is TGTGCCAGCAGCTTAGGAGGAGGAAACATTCAGTACTTC. Translated, it gives CASSLGGGNIQYF.

The chain joins TRBV6-2 or TRBV6-3 to TRBJ2-2, with D perhaps matching TRBD2 (5 bases). V lost 7 bases, J lost 9 bases, and 12 bases lay in between. This CDR3 spans 12 amino acids. Germline CDR1 MNHEY, CDR2 SVGEGT. The CDR3 nucleotides are TGTGCCAGCAACTTAGGGAGCCGGGAGCTGTTTTTT. Amino acid sequence: CASNLGSRELFF.

This clonotype has more than one count but fewer than ten. The V gene is TRBV28, the J gene TRBJ2-5, with TRBD1 matching over 10 bases. CDR3 length: 14 amino acids. J was trimmed by 4 bases and V by 5 bases; bases with no gene match: 4. The germline V gene encodes CDR1 MDHEN and CDR2 SYDVKM. The CDR3 DNA reads TGTGCCAGCAGTCGACAGGGGGCCGGAGAGACCCAGTACTTC. Translated: CASSRQGAGETQYF.

This clonotype was seen a handful of times. This chain links TRBV10-3 with TRBJ1-1, with a weak D call TRBD1 (5 bases). Per the germline V gene, CDR1 is ENHRY and CDR2 is SYGVKD. The V gene lost 7 bases and the J gene lost 1 base, with 10 bases spanning the gap. The CDR3 contains 13 residues. This CDR3 is CAIKPGENTEAFF. The CDR3 DNA is TGTGCCATCAAACCGGGGGAGAACACTGAAGCTTTCTTT.

This chain links TRBV12-3 or TRBV12-4 with TRBJ2-5; 10 bases align to TRBD2. This CDR3 is built from 14 residues. V lost 6 bases and J lost 5; bases outside the gene matches: 6. CDR3 amino acids: CASRRAGGLETQYF. Here the CDR3 DNA reads TGTGCCAGCAGGCGAGCGGGGGGGCTGGAGACCCAGTACTTC.

J is TRBJ1-2 and V is TRBV18; D perhaps matches TRBD1 (6 bases). This CDR3 has 16 residues. CDR1 is KGHSH, CDR2 LQKENI, per germline. The V end lost 2 bases, the J end lost 4 bases, and 17 bases lay between the germline ends. In DNA form, the CDR3 reads TGTGCCAGCTCACCAACAGGGCCCTACCTGGGCTATGGCTACACCTTC. This codes for CASSPTGPYLGYGYTF.

This clonotype was recorded at least ten times. The rearrangement joins TRBV10-3 to TRBJ1-6; the D gene is possibly TRBD1 (5 bases). Germline CDR1 ENHRY, CDR2 SYGVKD. V was cut by 2 bases and J by 4 bases, with 9 bases left in between. There are 15 residues in the CDR3. CDR3 protein: CAISEDSEYNSPLHF. The CDR3 DNA reads as TGTGCCATCAGTGAGGACAGCGAGTATAATTCACCCCTCCACTTT.

This clonotype was detected ten times or more. The gene calls are TRBV3-1 and TRBJ2-1, with a weak D call TRBD1 (6 bases). The ends were cut back, 4 bases at V and 11 bases at J, with 9 bases in the middle. The CDR3 spans 11 residues. Looked up from germline, CDR1 is LGHDT and CDR2 is YNNKEL (reference sequence). CDR3 nucleotides: TGTGCCAGCAGCCGGCAGGGGAAGCAGTTCTTC. This codes for CASSRQGKQFF.

The J gene is TRBJ2-7, the V gene TRBV20-1; 8 nucleotides line up with TRBD2. CDR3 size: 16 residues. V dropped 1 base and J dropped 4; count of bases not matched to a gene: 12. Germline CDR1 DFQATT, CDR2 SNEGSKA (reference sequence). The CDR3 DNA sequence: TGCAGTGCTAGAGGGGCCGGGAGGGCCCCAAAATACGAGCAGTACTTC. Encoded protein: CSARGAGRAPKYEQYF.

This clonotype occurred a few times. The chain recombines TRBV7-9 with TRBJ1-2; D remains ambiguous. The CDR3 runs 15 residues. Germline CDR1 reads SEHNR; CDR2 reads FQNEAQ (reference sequence). V shed 5 bases and J shed 0 bases, with 13 bases lying between them. The CDR3 is CASSTQALANYGYTF. Written as DNA, the CDR3 is TGTGCCAGCAGCACTCAGGCGCTAGCTAACTATGGCTACACCTTC.